Listed below are T cell receptor beta chains from one sample, sequenced in a study of OX40 agonist ivuxolimab in advanced cancers. The repertoire was sequenced with immunoSEQ multiplex PCR; TCRdb's copy has only in-frame clones and lacks some. The data hold approximately 15,000 clones, with roughly 89% observed a single time. Specimen: CD4+ or CD8+ T cells sorted from blood, collected in a trial of the OX40 agonist ivuxolimab. The source of these receptors is an adult with an advanced solid tumor such as melanoma, head and neck, liver or kidney cancer. CDR3s leave out the opening cysteine and the closing phenylalanine or tryptophan.

j_gene | len | v_gene | CDR3aa
TRBJ2-7 | 13 | TRBV19 | ASSIWTSGSYEQY
TRBJ2-7 | 10 | TRBV5-6 | ASSRDYYEQY
TRBJ1-4 | 14 | TRBV15 | ATSRVTAGPNEKLF
TRBJ2-7 | 16 | TRBV25-1 | ASSPLGASGGSPYEQY
TRBJ2-5 | 11 | TRBV7-9 | ASSSRGRETQY
TRBJ1-2 | 13 | TRBV5-4 | ASSLRDRSNYGYT
TRBJ1-2 | 14 | TRBV6-1 | ASSARTGLPNYGYT
TRBJ2-2 | 14 | TRBV6-5 | ASSYSLRVDTGELF
TRBJ2-2 | 16 | TRBV5-4 | ASSLSSQGLEHTGELF
TRBJ2-3 | 16 | TRBV6-8 | ASSPTLLAGWGTDTQY
TRBJ1-1 | 12 | TRBV7-9 | ASSLGRGDTEAF
TRBJ2-7 | 13 | TRBV4-1 | ASSQDETFPYEQY
TRBJ2-7 | 12 | TRBV15 | ATSTRDRDYEQY
TRBJ2-5 | 12 | TRBV5-4 | ASSFGQNQETQY
TRBJ2-7 | 14 | TRBV5-6 | ASSLGLGPARYEQY
TRBJ1-1 | 13 | TRBV27 | ASALAQGWWGEAF
TRBJ2-1 | 12 | TRBV7-2 | ASRRRGGYNEQF
TRBJ2-1 | 14 | TRBV5-5 | ASSLVLAGGMNEQF
TRBJ2-7 | 12 | TRBV30 | AWKSRDSHYEQY
TRBJ2-5 | 13 | TRBV4-3 | ASSQGDRAVETQY
TRBJ2-1 | 13 | TRBV6-5 | ASSYISSSYNEQF
TRBJ1-4 | 13 | TRBV19 | ASSKTAATNEKLF
TRBJ2-5 | 13 | TRBV15 | ATSSPGAGEETQY
TRBJ2-7 | 12 | TRBV7-1 | ASSPWTGAYEQY
TRBJ2-1 | 12 | TRBV9 | ASSVAGFMNEQF
TRBJ2-1 | 10 | TRBV6-5 | ASRGQFNEQF
TRBJ2-1 | 9 | TRBV5-6 | ASRRGHEQF
TRBJ1-5 | 14 | TRBV27 | ASSPGTGGKNQPQH
TRBJ2-7 | 15 | TRBV5-5 | ASSFPPGGAYTYEQY
TRBJ1-5 | 14 | TRBV7-8 | ASSLEPRGSNQPQH
TRBJ2-3 | 12 | TRBV19 | ASSIDRRGDTQY
TRBJ1-2 | 14 | TRBV7-9 | ASSPSTGEGIYSYT
TRBJ2-1 | 14 | TRBV2 | ASSVTSGRAAYEQF
TRBJ1-2 | 10 | TRBV6-5 | ASSSGSYGYT
TRBJ2-2 | 13 | TRBV6-6 | ASSYTGQNTGELF
TRBJ2-1 | 13 | TRBV11-3 | ASSLTLGRSNEQF
TRBJ2-7 | 12 | TRBV7-9 | ASGGNRAYYEQY